Following are 16 T cell receptor beta chains from one sample sequenced in a study of cytomegalovirus exposure and HLA in healthy donors. 13 Jbeta primers and 60 Vbeta primers were used for the PCR. Sequencing used immunoSEQ multiplex PCR; TCRdb keeps in-frame clones, though not all of them. The repertoire includes under 200,000 clones, 81% of them detected once, and 1% to 1.5% sits in the top ten. The sequenced material came from PBMCs. Receptors were obtained from a man aged 50-60 years in good health and CMV-seropositive.

The rearrangement links TRBV30 to TRBJ1-1; D possibly corresponds to TRBD1 (5 bases). Deletions cut 4 bases from V and 3 bases from J, with 9 bases between. The germline V gene encodes CDR1 GTSNPN and CDR2 SVGIG (reference sequence). The CDR3 runs 12 residues. The CDR3 region has the DNA TGTGCCTGGATGGCGGGGGACACTGAAGCTTTCTTT. Translated, it gives CAWMAGDTEAFF.

The chain recombines TRBV7-9 with TRBJ1-2, with a tentative D call TRBD1 (6 bases). Trimming stripped 2 bases from V and 7 bases from J, with 14 bases between. The length of the CDR3 is 14 residues. The germline V gene encodes CDR1 SEHNR and CDR2 FQNEAQ (reference sequence). The DNA of the CDR3 is TGTGCCAGCAGCTTAATGGTCAGGGGCCGTGGCTACACCTTC. This gives the protein CASSLMVRGRGYTF. Supplemented by reference TRBV7-9 and TRBJ1-2, the full variable domain reads DTGVSQNPRHKITKRGQNVTFRCDPISEHNRLYWYRQTLGQGPEFLTYFQNEAQLEKSRLLSDRFSAERPKGSFSTLEIQRTEQGDSAMYLCASSLMVRGRGYTFGSGTRLTVV.

This chain uses TRBV5-1 with TRBJ1-4; TRBD1 might be the D (5 bases). The length of the CDR3 is 17 residues. V was trimmed by 1 base and J by 1 base, leaving 14 bases between them. Germline CDR1 reads SGHRS; CDR2 reads YFSETQ. CDR3 bases: TGCGCCAGCAGCTTGACCCTAGCGGGGGGAACTAATGAAAAACTGTTTTTT. It codes for CASSLTLAGGTNEKLFF.

This rearrangement joins TRBV7-2 to TRBJ2-3, with a possible D match to TRBD2 (5 bases). Germline V lookup: CDR1 SGHTA, CDR2 FQGNSA. V dropped 3 bases and J dropped 1 base, with 11 bases sitting between them. CDR3 length: 15 residues. The CDR3 loop reads CASSFPHGGTDTQYF. The CDR3 coding sequence is TGTGCCAGCAGCTTCCCTCACGGGGGCACAGATACGCAGTATTTT.

This clone was counted once. The chain links TRBV7-3 to TRBJ2-3; weak D call: TRBD2 (7 bases). The ends were cut back, 0 bases at V and 15 bases at J, with 19 bases in the middle. The CDR3 has 14 amino acids. CDR1 is SGHTA and CDR2 is FQGTGA in the germline V gene. CDR3 residues: CASSLTGGAQGIYF. In DNA form, the CDR3 reads TGTGCCAGCAGCTTAACGGGGGGGGCCCAAGGAATTTATTTT.

This clone was picked up one time. The CDR3, as DNA: TGTGCCAGCAGCGTAGAAGGACAGGGTTCTCTAGGGAGCATGAACACTGAAGCTTTCTTT. Protein product: CASSVEGQGSLGSMNTEAFF. This chain joins TRBV9 and TRBJ1-1; 8 nucleotides line up with TRBD1. V shed 0 bases, J shed 0 bases, and the junction held 16 bases outside the gene matches. The germline V gene encodes CDR1 SGDLS and CDR2 YYNGEE. CDR3 size: 20 residues.

The V and J genes are TRBV2 and TRBJ1-1, with a possible D match to TRBD1 (6 bases). Germline assignment: CDR1 SNHLY and CDR2 FYNNEI. V was pared by 5 bases and J by 2 bases, with 12 bases between. This CDR3 has 14 residues. In DNA form, the CDR3 reads TGTGCCAGCAGTCCGCGGACAGATAACACTGAAGCTTTCTTT. This translates into CASSPRTDNTEAFF. Together with reference TRBV2 and TRBJ1-1, the CDR3 gives the full variable domain: EPEVTQTPSHQVTQMGQEVILRCVPISNHLYFYWYRQILGQKVEFLVSFYNNEISEKSEIFDDQFSVERPDGSNFTLKIRSTKLEDSAMYFCASSPRTDNTEAFFGQGTRLTVV.

The chain uses TRBV11-2 and TRBJ1-4, with 11 nucleotides matching TRBD1. This CDR3 has 14 amino acids. Germline CDR1 reads SGHAT; CDR2 reads FQNNGV. The V and J ends lost 5 bases and 6 bases, in that order; junction bases with no gene match: 2. Here the CDR3 reads CASSRTGGDEKLFF. The CDR3 DNA is TGTGCCAGCAGCAGGACAGGGGGCGATGAAAAACTGTTTTTT.

Remarks on this clone: Other DNA variants within this sample encode the same CDR3. The V call is TRBV7-3, the J call TRBJ1-1; D not resolved. Germline lookup yields CDR1 SGHTA and CDR2 FQGTGA. V lost 4 bases, J lost 1 base, and 7 bases lay in between. There are 13 residues in the CDR3. The CDR3 DNA reads TGTGCCAGCAGCTCCGGAGGGAACACTGAAGCTTTCTTT. Its protein product is CASSSGGNTEAFF.

V is TRBV5-1 and J is TRBJ2-1; tentative D call: TRBD2 (6 bases). Germline V CDR1 and CDR2: SGHRS, YFSETQ. Trimming shortened V by 4 bases and J by 0 bases, and 14 bases separated the two germline ends. The CDR3 covers 16 residues. CDR3 in DNA: TGCGCCAGCAGCGCAAGCGGGCAAAGCTCCTACAATGAGCAGTTCTTC. This gives the protein CASSASGQSSYNEQFF.

The CDR3: CASSLSGGSYEQYF. The CDR3 region has the DNA TGTGCCAGCAGTTTATCAGGGGGCTCCTACGAGCAGTACTTC. The V call is TRBV28, the J call TRBJ2-7; 7 bases map to TRBD1. Trimming at V came to 1 base and at J to 0 bases, leaving 0 bases not matched to a gene. This CDR3 has 14 amino acids. Germline lookup yields CDR1 MDHEN and CDR2 SYDVKM.

The V call is TRBV28, the J call TRBJ2-4, with TRBD1 matching over 9 bases. J lost 2 bases, V lost 1 base, and 6 bases had no gene match. The CDR3 is 17 amino acids. Germline V CDR1 and CDR2: MDHEN, SYDVKM. The CDR3 nucleotides are TGTGCCAGCAGTTTATCCGGACAGGGGTTTTCCAAAAACATTCAGTACTTC. Amino acid sequence: CASSLSGQGFSKNIQYF.

This sequence joins TRBV11-3 and TRBJ2-3, with a weak D call TRBD2 (7 bases). The CDR3 consists of 14 residues. The V gene's germline CDR1 is SGHNT and CDR2 YENEEA. Trimming cost V 5 bases and J 1 base, with 10 bases left between them. The CDR3 DNA sequence: TGTGCCAGCAGCAAGGGGGGGGGCACAGATACGCAGTATTTT. This gives the protein CASSKGGGTDTQYF.

The chain employs TRBV6-1 and TRBJ2-1; D remains unclear. V was shortened by 0 bases and J by 4 bases, with 13 bases between the two germline ends. CDR1 is MNHNS, CDR2 SASEGT, per germline. This CDR3 is 16 amino acids long. The CDR3 protein is CASSEALLATYNEQFF. CDR3 bases: TGTGCCAGCAGTGAAGCGCTTTTAGCCACGTACAATGAGCAGTTCTTC.

This clone was detected a few times. This same CDR3 is encoded by further DNA sequences in the sample. V and J are TRBV9 and TRBJ2-1; tentative D call: TRBD1 (7 bases). The V gene's germline CDR1 is SGDLS and CDR2 YYNGEE. The CDR3 extends over 15 amino acids. V lost 4 bases to trimming and J lost 3 bases, with 14 bases between them. DNA for the CDR3: TGTGCCAGCAGCCCTCAGGGGGACTTCTACAATGAGCAGTTCTTC. Translated: CASSPQGDFYNEQFF. The full variable domain, rest sourced from reference TRBV9 and TRBJ2-1, is DSGVTQTPKHLITATGQRVTLRCSPRSGDLSVYWYQQSLDQGLQFLIQYYNGEERAKGNILERFSAQQFPDLHSELNLSSLELGDSALYFCASSPQGDFYNEQFFGPGTRLTVL.

This sequence joins TRBV6-6 and TRBJ1-3; D may be TRBD1 (5 bases). Germline CDR1 MNHNY, CDR2 SVGAGI (reference sequence). The CDR3 loop spans 15 amino acids. Trimming took off 7 bases at V and 0 bases at J, with 13 bases between the two ends. CDR3: CASIRRGRSGNTIYF. CDR3 in DNA: TGTGCCAGCATCCGGAGGGGACGCTCTGGAAACACCATATATTTT.